This TCR beta chain came from a study of Graves' ophthalmopathy and Graves' hyperthyroidism. Study information: Peripheral blood was collected at initial diagnosis, before any treatment. Study conclusions and caveats: The model predicted ophthalmopathy progression with about 71% sensitivity and around 72% specificity.

Germline V lookup: CDR1 MNHEY, CDR2 SVGAGI. V lost 5 bases, J lost 3 bases, and 6 bases stayed unmatched. The CDR3 runs 14 residues. Transcripts of RNA were the source for amplifying TCR beta CDR3 regions. The workflow started with a first-round RT-PCR run with HTBI primers and then moved on to a second-round multiplex PCR. TCRdb fed the multiplex PCR reads into MiXCR, producing one record per CDR3 protein. The profile shows almost 750,000 distinct CDR3 sequences, approximately 40% of them singletons. The table lists this clonotype with many counts. Its antigen is as yet unknown. The sample consisted of peripheral blood. This clonotype originated in an adult man with Graves' ophthalmopathy. This chain connects TRBV6-5 to TRBJ2-5; 7 nucleotides align to TRBD2. The CDR3 nucleotides read TGTGCCAGCAGTCGCTTAGCGGGCGAAGAGACCCAGTACTTC. This encodes CASSRLAGEETQYF.